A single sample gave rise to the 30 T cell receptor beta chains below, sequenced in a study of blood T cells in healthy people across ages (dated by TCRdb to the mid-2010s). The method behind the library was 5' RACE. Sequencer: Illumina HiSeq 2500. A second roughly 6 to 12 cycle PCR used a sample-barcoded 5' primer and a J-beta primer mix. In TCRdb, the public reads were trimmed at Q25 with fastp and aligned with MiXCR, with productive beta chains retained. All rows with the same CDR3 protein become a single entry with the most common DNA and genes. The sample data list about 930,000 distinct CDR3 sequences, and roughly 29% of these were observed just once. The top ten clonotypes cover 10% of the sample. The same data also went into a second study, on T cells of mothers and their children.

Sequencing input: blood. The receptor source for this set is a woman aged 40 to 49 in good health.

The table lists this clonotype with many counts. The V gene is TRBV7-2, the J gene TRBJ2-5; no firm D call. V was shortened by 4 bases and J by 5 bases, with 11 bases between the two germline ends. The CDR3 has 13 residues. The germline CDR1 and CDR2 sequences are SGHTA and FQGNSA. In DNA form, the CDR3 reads TGTGCCAGCAGCTACGTCTTGGAGGAGACCCAGTACTTC. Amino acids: CASSYVLEETQYF.

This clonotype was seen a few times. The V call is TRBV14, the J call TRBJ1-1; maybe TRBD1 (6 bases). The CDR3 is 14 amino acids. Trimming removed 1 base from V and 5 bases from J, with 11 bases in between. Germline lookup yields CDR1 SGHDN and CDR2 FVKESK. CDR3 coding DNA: TGTGCCAGCAGCCAAGCAGGGGCTAATACTGAAGCTTTCTTT. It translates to CASSQAGANTEAFF. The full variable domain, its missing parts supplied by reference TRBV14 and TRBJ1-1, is EAGVTQFPSHSVIEKGQTVTLRCDPISGHDNLYWYRRVMGKEIKFLLHFVKESKQDESGMPNNRFLAERTGGTYSTLKVQPAELEDSGVYFCASSQAGANTEAFFGQGTRLTVV.

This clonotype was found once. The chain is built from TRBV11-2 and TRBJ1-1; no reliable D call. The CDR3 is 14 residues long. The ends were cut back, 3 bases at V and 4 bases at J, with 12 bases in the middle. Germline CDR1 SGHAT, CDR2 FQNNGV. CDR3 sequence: CASSFPIRGTEAFF. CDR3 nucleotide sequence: TGTGCCAGCAGCTTCCCAATCCGAGGCACTGAAGCTTTCTTT.

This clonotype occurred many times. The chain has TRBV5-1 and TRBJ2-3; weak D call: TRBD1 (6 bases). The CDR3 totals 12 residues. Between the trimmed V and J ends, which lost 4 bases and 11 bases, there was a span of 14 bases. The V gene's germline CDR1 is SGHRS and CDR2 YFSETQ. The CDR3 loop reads CASSGQGLEQYF. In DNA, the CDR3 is TGCGCCAGCAGCGGCCAGGGGTTGGAGCAGTATTTT. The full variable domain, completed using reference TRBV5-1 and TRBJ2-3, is KAGVTQTPRYLIKTRGQQVTLSCSPISGHRSVSWYQQTPGQGLQFLFEYFSETQRNKGNFPGRFSGRQFSNSRSEMNVSTLELGDSALYLCASSGQGLEQYFGPGTRLTVL.

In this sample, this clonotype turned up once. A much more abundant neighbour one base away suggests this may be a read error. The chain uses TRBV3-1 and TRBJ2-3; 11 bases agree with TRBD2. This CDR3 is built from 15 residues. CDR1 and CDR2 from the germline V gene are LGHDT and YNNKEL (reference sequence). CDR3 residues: CASSLSGGVTDMQYF. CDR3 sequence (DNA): TGTGCCAGCAGCCTTAGCGGGGGGGTCACAGATATGCAGTATTTT.

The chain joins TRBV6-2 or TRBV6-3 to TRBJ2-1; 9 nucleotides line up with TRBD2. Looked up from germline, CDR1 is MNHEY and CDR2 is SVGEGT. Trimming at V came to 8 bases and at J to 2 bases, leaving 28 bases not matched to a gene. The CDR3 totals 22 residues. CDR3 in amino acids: CASGWGAGGLALLAGTYNEQFF. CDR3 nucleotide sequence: TGTGCCAGCGGGTGGGGAGCAGGGGGTCTTGCTTTGCTAGCGGGAACCTACAATGAGCAGTTCTTC.

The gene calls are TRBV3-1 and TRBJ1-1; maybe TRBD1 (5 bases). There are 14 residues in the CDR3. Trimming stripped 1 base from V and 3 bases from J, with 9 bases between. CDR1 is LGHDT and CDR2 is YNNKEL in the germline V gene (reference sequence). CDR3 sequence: CASSQAGLDTEAFF. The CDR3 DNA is TGTGCCAGCAGCCAAGCAGGGTTGGACACTGAAGCTTTCTTT.

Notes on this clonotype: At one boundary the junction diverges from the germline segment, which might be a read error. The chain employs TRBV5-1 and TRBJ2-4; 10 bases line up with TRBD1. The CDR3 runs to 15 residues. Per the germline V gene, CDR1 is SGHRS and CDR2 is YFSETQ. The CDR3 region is CASSLEDRGQNTQYF. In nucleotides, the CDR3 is TGCGCCAGCAGCTTGGAAGACAGGGGGCAGAACACTCAGTACTTC.

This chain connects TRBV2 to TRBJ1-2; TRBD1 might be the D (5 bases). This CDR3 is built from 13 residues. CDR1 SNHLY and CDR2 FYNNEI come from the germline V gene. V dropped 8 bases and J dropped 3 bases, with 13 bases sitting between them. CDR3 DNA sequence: TGTGCCAGCGCCGTACAGGCCTACTATGGCTACACCTTC. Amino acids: CASAVQAYYGYTF.

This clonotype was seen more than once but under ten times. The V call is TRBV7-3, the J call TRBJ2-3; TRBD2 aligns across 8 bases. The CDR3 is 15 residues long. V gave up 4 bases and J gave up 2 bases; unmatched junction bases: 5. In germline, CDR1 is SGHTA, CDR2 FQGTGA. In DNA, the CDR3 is TGTGCCAGCAGCTGGGAGCGGGGGCACACAGATACGCAGTATTTT. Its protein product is CASSWERGHTDTQYF.

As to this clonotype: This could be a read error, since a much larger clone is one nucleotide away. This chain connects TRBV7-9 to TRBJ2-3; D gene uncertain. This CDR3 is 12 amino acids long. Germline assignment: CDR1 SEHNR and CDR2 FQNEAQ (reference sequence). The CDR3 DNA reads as TGTACCAGCAGCGCCGGATTAGATACGCAGTATTTT. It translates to CTSSAGLDTQYF.

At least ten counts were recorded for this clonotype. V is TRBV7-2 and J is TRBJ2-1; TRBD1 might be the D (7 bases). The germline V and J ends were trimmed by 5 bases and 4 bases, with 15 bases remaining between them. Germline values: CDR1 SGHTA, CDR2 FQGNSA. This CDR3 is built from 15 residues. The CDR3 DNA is TGTGCCAGCAGCCCGGCGGGACAGAAGTACAATGAGCAGTTCTTC. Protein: CASSPAGQKYNEQFF.

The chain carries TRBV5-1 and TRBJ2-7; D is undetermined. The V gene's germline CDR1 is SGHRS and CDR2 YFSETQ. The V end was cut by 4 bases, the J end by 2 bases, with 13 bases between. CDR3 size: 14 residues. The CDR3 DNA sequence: TGCGCCAGCAGCCTGACCATCGGACCCTACGAGCAGTACTTC. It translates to CASSLTIGPYEQYF.

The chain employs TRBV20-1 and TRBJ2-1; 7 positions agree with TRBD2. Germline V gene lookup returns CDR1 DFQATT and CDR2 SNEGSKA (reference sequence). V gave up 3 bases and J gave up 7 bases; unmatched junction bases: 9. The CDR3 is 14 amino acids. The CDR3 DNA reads TGCAGTGCTAGCCTAGCGGCGGGTCAGAATGAGCAGTTCTTC. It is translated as CSASLAAGQNEQFF.

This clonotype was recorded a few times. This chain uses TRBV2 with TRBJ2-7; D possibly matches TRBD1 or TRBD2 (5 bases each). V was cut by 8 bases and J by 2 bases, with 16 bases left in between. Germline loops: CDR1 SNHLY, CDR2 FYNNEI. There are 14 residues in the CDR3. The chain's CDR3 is CASEGSDSTYEQYF. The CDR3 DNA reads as TGTGCCAGCGAGGGTAGCGACAGCACCTACGAGCAGTACTTC.

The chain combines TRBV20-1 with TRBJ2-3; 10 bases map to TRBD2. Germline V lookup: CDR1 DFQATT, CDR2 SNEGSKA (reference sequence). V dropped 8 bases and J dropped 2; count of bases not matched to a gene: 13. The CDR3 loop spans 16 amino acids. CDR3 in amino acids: CSTGKLAGGYTDTQYF. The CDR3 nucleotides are TGCAGTACTGGGAAATTAGCGGGGGGCTACACAGATACGCAGTATTTT.

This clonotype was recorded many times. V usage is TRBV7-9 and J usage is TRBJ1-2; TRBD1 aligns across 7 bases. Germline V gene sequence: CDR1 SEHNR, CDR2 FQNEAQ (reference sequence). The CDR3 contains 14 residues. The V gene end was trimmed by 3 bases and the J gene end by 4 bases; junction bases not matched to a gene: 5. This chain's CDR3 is CASSLGQKSYGYTF. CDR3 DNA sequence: TGTGCCAGCAGCTTGGGACAGAAAAGCTATGGCTACACCTTC.

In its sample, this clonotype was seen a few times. CDR3 region: CASTKRADQPQHF. The CDR3 DNA reads TGTGCCAGCACCAAGAGGGCGGATCAGCCCCAGCATTTT. This sequence joins TRBV12-3 or TRBV12-4 and TRBJ1-5; no reliable D call. This CDR3 contains 13 residues. Trimming removed 7 bases from V and 5 bases from J, with 12 bases in between.

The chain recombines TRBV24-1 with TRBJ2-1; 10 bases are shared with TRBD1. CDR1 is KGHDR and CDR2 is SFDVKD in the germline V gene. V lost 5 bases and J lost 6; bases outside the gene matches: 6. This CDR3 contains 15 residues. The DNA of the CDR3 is TGTGCCACCAGTGTGGACAGGGGGGCCCTCAATGAGCAGTTCTTC. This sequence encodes CATSVDRGALNEQFF.

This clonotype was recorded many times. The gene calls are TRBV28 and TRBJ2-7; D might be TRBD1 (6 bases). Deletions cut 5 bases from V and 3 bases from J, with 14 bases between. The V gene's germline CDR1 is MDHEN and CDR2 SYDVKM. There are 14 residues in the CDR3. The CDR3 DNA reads TGTGCCAGCAGTCGGTCAGGGGCATACTACGAGCAGTACTTC. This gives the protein CASSRSGAYYEQYF. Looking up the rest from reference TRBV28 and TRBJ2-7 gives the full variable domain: DVKVTQSSRYLVKRTGEKVFLECVQDMDHENMFWYRQDPGLGLRLIYFSYDVKMKEKGDIPEGYSVSREKKERFSLILESASTNQTSMYLCASSRSGAYYEQYFGPGTRLTVT.

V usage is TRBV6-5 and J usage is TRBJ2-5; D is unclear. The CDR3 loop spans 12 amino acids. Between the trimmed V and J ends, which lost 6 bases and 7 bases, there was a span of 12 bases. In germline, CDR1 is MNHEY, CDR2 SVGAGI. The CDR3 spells CASRDGPMTQYF. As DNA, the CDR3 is TGTGCCAGCAGGGATGGCCCTATGACCCAGTACTTC.

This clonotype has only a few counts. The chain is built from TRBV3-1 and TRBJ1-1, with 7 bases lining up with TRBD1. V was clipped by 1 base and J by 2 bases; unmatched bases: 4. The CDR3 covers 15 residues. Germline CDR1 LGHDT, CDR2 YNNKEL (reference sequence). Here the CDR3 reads CASSQGAGGNTEAFF. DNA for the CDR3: TGTGCCAGCAGCCAAGGGGCAGGGGGAAACACTGAAGCTTTCTTT.

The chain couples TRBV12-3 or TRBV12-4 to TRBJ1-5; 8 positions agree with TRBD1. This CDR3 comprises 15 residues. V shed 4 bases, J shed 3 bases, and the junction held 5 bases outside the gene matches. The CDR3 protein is CASSWTGQINQPQHF. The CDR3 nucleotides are TGTGCCAGCAGTTGGACAGGGCAAATCAATCAGCCCCAGCATTTT.

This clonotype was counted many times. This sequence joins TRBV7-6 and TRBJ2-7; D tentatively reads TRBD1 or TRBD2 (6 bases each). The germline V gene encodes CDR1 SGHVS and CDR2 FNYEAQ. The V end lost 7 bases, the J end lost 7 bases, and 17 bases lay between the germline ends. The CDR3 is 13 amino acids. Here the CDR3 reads CASTHPGAGEQYF. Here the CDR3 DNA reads TGTGCCAGCACTCACCCGGGGGCCGGGGAGCAGTACTTC.

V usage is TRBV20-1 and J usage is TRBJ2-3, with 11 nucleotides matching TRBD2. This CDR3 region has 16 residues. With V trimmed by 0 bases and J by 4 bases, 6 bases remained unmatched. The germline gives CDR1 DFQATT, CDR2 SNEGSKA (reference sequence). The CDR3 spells CSARDSSGGPPDTQYF. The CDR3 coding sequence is TGCAGTGCTAGAGATTCTAGCGGGGGGCCTCCAGATACGCAGTATTTT.

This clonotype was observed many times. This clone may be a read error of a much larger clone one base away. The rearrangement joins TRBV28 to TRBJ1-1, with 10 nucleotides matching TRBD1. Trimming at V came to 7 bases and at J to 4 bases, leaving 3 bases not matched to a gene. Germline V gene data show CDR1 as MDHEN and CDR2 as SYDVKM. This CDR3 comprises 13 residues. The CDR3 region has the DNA TGTGCCAGCACCCGGGACAGGGGCACTGAAGCTTTCTTT. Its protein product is CASTRDRGTEAFF. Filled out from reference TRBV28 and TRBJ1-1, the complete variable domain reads DVKVTQSSRYLVKRTGEKVFLECVQDMDHENMFWYRQDPGLGLRLIYFSYDVKMKEKGDIPEGYSVSREKKERFSLILESASTNQTSMYLCASTRDRGTEAFFGQGTRLTVV.

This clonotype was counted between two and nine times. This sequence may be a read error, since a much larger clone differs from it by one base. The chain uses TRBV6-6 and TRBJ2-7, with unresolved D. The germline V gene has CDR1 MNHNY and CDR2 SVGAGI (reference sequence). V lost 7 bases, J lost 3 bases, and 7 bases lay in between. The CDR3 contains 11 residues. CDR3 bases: TGTGCCAGCACCCATGGCTACGAGCAGTACTTC. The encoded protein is CASTHGYEQYF.

In DNA, the CDR3 is TGCGCCAGCAGCGCCGGGACAGCAAACCCTTATAATTCACCCCTCCACTTT. Translation gives CASSAGTANPYNSPLHF. The chain recombines TRBV5-1 with TRBJ1-6; TRBD1 matches 7 bases. Germline CDR1 is SGHRS and CDR2 is YFSETQ. CDR3 length equals 17 residues. With V trimmed by 4 bases and J by 4 bases, 11 bases remained unmatched. Using reference TRBV5-1 and TRBJ1-6 for the parts outside the CDR3, the full variable domain is KAGVTQTPRYLIKTRGQQVTLSCSPISGHRSVSWYQQTPGQGLQFLFEYFSETQRNKGNFPGRFSGRQFSNSRSEMNVSTLELGDSALYLCASSAGTANPYNSPLHFGNGTRLTVT.

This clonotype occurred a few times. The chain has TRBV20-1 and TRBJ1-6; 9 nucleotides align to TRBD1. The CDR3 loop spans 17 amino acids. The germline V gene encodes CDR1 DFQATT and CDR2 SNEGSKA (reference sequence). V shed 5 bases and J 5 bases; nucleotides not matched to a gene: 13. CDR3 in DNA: TGCAGTGCTCCCTCACCGACAGGGGGACCTAATAATTCACCCCTCCACTTT. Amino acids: CSAPSPTGGPNNSPLHF.

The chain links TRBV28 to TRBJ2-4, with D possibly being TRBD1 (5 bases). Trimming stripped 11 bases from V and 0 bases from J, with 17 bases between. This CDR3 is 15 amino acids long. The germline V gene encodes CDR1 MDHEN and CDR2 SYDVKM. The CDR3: CASSGSSLAKNIQYF. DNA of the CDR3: TGTGCCTCGTCAGGGTCGAGCCTAGCCAAAAACATTCAGTACTTC.